A selection of T cell receptor beta chains follows, all from one sample in a study of T cells expressing NK-cell markers. TCRdb reanalyzed the 5' RACE reads and collapses them to one entry per CDR3 protein, without DNA. The repertoire table contains hundreds of thousands of distinct CDR3 sequences. Sample: blood T cells: a sorted CD56 or NKG2C T cell subset, CD4+ or CD8+ T cells, or bulk PBMC T cells (not recorded which). These receptors all stem from a woman between 18 and 70 years old in good health. Each CDR3 is given with its conserved first and last residue.

v_call,j_call,cdr3_aa
TRBV20-1,TRBJ1-4,CSASSGQFNEKLFF
TRBV21-1,TRBJ1-5,CASSLRQAGQPQHF
TRBV20-1,TRBJ2-1,CSVTTSRQDEQFF
TRBV7-2,TRBJ2-2,CASRTSGGSTGELFF
TRBV12-3/TRBV12-4,TRBJ1-5,CASSFGRTPVGGHQPQHF
TRBV10-3,TRBJ2-5,CAISEQPQGPQETQYF
TRBV28,TRBJ2-3,CASSSQLAGRADTQYF
TRBV4-3,TRBJ1-4,CASSPLGQGLNEKLFF
TRBV29-1,TRBJ2-1,CSVGMRDSYNEQFF
TRBV6-5,TRBJ2-7,CASSYGHRASYEQYF
TRBV5-1,TRBJ2-3,CASSPSGTHHYF
TRBV5-1,TRBJ2-3,CASSIRADRTDTQYF
TRBV20-1,TRBJ2-2,CSAKGFSSGPNTGELFF
TRBV5-5,TRBJ1-5,CASSLGEGSIEVNQPQHF
TRBV11-2,TRBJ1-2,CASSKTGNPTYSNYGYTF
TRBV5-1,TRBJ2-1,CASSVTSAGNEQFF
TRBV28,TRBJ2-7,CASRDGARSSYEQYF
TRBV4-3,TRBJ2-1,CASSQTPGGGINEQFF
TRBV20-1,TRBJ2-3,CSARDDYRTSPRTDTQYF
TRBV20-1,TRBJ2-1,CSAIGQGVHNEQFF
TRBV11-2,TRBJ2-2,CASSSKGLAAGELFF
TRBV4-3,TRBJ2-2,CASSQDSALNTGELFF
TRBV4-3,TRBJ2-3,CASSQEPAGDTQYF
TRBV20-1,TRBJ2-5,CSANRLQETQYF
TRBV20-1,TRBJ2-5,CSAIRLGRETQYF
TRBV7-6,TRBJ1-1,CASSLGLGAGLTEAFF
TRBV25-1,TRBJ1-5,CASSSTGGDQPQHF
TRBV20-1,TRBJ2-3,CSALKRESTDTQYF
TRBV7-2,TRBJ2-1,CASSLVWDRVYNEQFF
TRBV19,TRBJ1-2,CASSMWSELNYGYTF
TRBV6-1,TRBJ1-1,CASEDRTGGTEAFF
TRBV20-1,TRBJ2-7,CSARKGPSGASYEQYF
TRBV20-1,TRBJ1-1,CSARPDRVMNTEAFF
TRBV29-1,TRBJ1-2,CSAPAGGRGYGYTF
TRBV4-3,TRBJ2-3,CASSQAPTRTDTQYF
TRBV5-1,TRBJ2-1,CASSLLDREVNEQFF
TRBV5-1,TRBJ2-1,CASTWDTSSYNEQFF
TRBV12-3/TRBV12-4,TRBJ2-3,CASTTVGTQYF